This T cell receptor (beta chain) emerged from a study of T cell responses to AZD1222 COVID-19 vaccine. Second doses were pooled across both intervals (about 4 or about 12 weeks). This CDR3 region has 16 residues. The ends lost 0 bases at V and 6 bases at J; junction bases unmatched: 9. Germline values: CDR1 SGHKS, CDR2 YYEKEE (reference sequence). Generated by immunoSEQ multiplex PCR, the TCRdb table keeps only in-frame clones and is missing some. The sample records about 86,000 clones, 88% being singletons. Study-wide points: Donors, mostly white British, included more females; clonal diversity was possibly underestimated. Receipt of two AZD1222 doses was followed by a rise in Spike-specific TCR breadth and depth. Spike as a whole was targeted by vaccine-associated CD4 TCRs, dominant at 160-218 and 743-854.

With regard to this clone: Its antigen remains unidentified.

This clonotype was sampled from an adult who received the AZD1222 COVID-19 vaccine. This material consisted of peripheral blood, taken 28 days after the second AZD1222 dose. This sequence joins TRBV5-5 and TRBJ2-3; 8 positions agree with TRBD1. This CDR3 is CASSLGVPGTGDTQYF. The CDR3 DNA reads TGTGCCAGCAGCTTGGGGGTACCCGGGACAGGTGATACGCAGTATTTT.